What follows describes a single TCR beta chain. Antigen: not known. This specimen comes from a study of post-analysis software for immune sequencing data. Study-level results: Five or six TRBV segments (TRBV5-6, TRBV5-1 and TRBV20-1 among them) occurred more frequently in patients than in controls.

The trim removed 0 bases at V and 6 bases at J, leaving 7 bases unmatched. In germline, CDR1 is ENHRY, CDR2 SYGVKD. The CDR3 contains 17 residues. Presence of unique molecular identifiers characterized the TCR beta cDNA libraries. TCRdb reanalysed the PCR reads using MiXCR and keeps one entry per CDR3 protein. The table records around 500,000 distinct CDR3 sequences, 30% to 40% of them present only once. The receptor was derived from a girl aged 2 to 17 with multiple sclerosis. This chain uses TRBV10-3 with TRBJ2-2; 10 bases are shared with TRBD1. The material sequenced was blood. The CDR3 nucleotides are TGTGCCATCAGTGAGTCCAAGGGACAGGGGTCACCCGGGGAGCTGTTTTTT. Encoded protein: CAISESKGQGSPGELFF.